Each of the 4 T cell receptor beta chains below was sequenced from the same sample in a study of T-cell reconstitution after alpha-beta-depleted transplantation in children. The TCRbeta library was prepared with unique molecular identifiers. Each CDR3 protein is one row after TCRdb ran MiXCR on the PCR reads. The sample has around 380,000 distinct CDR3 sequences, 11% seen once; the top ten hold about 5%. The sequences come from PBMCs from the stem cell graft donor, collected from the stem cell graft. All receptors derive from a human donor who donated a stem cell graft to a child with acute myeloid leukemia.

This clonotype was seen at least ten times. The chain recombines TRBV29-1 with TRBJ2-7; possibly TRBD2 for D (7 bases). The germline V and J ends were trimmed by 4 bases and 2 bases, with 21 bases remaining between them. There are 16 residues in the CDR3. Germline CDR1 is SQVTM and CDR2 is ANQGSEA. The chain's CDR3 is CSVVGGPRDIPYEQYV. The CDR3 DNA follows: TGCAGCGTTGTGGGGGGGCCCCGGGACATCCCCTACGAGCAGTACGTC.

This clonotype occurred many times. This chain links TRBV12-3 or TRBV12-4 with TRBJ1-5; D is ambiguous. The CDR3 has 14 residues. Between the trimmed V and J ends, which lost 3 bases and 1 base, there was a span of 7 bases. The CDR3 DNA sequence: TGTGCCAGCAGTTTCTCCAGGAGCAATCAGCCCCAGCATTTT. Translating it yields CASSFSRSNQPQHF.

The sample holds a few counts of this clonotype. The chain recombines TRBV28 with TRBJ2-7; D is undetermined. V lost 3 bases to trimming and J lost 3 bases, with 21 bases between them. Germline V lookup: CDR1 MDHEN, CDR2 SYDVKM. This CDR3 comprises 17 residues. The CDR3 sequence is CASSFLVEAGYNYEQYF. The CDR3 region has the DNA TGTGCCAGCAGTTTCCTAGTAGAGGCAGGATATAACTACGAGCAGTACTTC.

This chain joins TRBV6-5 and TRBJ2-1; 7 bases are shared with TRBD1. The germline V gene encodes CDR1 MNHEY and CDR2 SVGAGI. V shed 2 bases, J shed 7 bases, and the junction held 2 bases outside the gene matches. The CDR3 is 13 amino acids. CDR3 region: CASSYNRGNEQFF. CDR3 DNA: TGTGCCAGCAGTTACAACAGGGGAAATGAGCAGTTCTTC.